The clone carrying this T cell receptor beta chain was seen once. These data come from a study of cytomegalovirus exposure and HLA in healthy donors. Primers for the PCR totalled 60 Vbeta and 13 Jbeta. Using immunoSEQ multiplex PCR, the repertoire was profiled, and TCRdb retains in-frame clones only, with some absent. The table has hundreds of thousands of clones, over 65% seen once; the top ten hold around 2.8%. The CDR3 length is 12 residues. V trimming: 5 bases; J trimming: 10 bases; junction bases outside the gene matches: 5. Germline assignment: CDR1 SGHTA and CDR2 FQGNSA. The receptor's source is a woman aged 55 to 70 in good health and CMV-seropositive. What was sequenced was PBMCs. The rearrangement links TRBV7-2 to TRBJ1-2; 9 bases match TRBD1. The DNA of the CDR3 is TGTGCCAGCAGCAAGGGACAGGGTGTCTACACCTTC. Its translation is CASSKGQGVYTF.